These 14 T cell receptor beta chains were sequenced from one sample in a study of control samples from healthy donors and cancer patients (dated by TCRdb to 2020 to 2022). Libraries were made using the immunoSEQ multiplex PCR assay. TCRdb retrieved this table from immuneACCESS and kept in-frame rearrangements only. Not all clones are present; in checked studies, unresolved V genes account for under half, and no reason is known for the remainder. This sample is represented by around 110,000 clones; 85% to 90% of them were singletons. The top ten constitute around 1.2% of the sample. Sequencing input: PBMCs. The origin of the receptors is a woman aged 50 to 60 with colorectal cancer.

The chain couples TRBV29-1 to TRBJ1-1; possible D gene TRBD1, 6 bases. The CDR3 is 16 amino acids. The germline gives CDR1 SQVTM, CDR2 ANQGSEA. Trimming pared 7 bases from V and 6 bases from J, leaving 27 bases between. CDR3 nucleotide sequence: TGCAGCGGTTCCGAGGGGCGAATAAACAGGGTTGCTGAAGCTTTCTTT. Translated: CSGSEGRINRVAEAFF.

The chain carries TRBV7-9 and TRBJ2-5; tentatively, D is TRBD1 (5 bases). Germline CDR1 is SEHNR and CDR2 is FQNEAQ (reference sequence). The CDR3 extends over 16 amino acids. V gave up 5 bases and J gave up 3 bases, with 19 bases separating them. Here the CDR3 reads CASSSAWGGRKETQYF. Here the CDR3 DNA reads TGTGCCAGCAGCAGTGCATGGGGCGGCAGGAAAGAGACCCAGTACTTC.

The J gene is TRBJ2-2, the V gene TRBV19, with a tentative D call TRBD2 (6 bases). V lost 4 bases to trimming and J lost 1 base, with 13 bases between them. The CDR3 is 16 amino acids. Germline CDR1 LNHDA, CDR2 SQIVND (reference sequence). Written as DNA, the CDR3 is TGTGCCAGTAGTAGAACGGGGGTCCTGAACACCGGGGAGCTGTTTTTT. Protein: CASSRTGVLNTGELFF. The full variable domain, with the rest looked up from reference TRBV19 and TRBJ2-2, is DGGITQSPKYLFRKEGQNVTLSCEQNLNHDAMYWYRQDPGQGLRLIYYSQIVNDFQKGDIAEGYSVSREKKESFPLTVTSAQKNPTAFYLCASSRTGVLNTGELFFGEGSRLTVL.

The V call is TRBV19, the J call TRBJ1-4; D is undetermined. Germline V gene lookup returns CDR1 LNHDA and CDR2 SQIVND (reference sequence). This CDR3 has 16 amino acids. V gave up 6 bases and J gave up 10 bases, with 24 bases separating them. CDR3 region: CASRRTQSSGSRKLFF. The CDR3 bases are TGTGCCAGTAGGCGGACCCAATCTTCCGGCAGTCGAAAACTGTTTTTT.

On this clone: Sequence at one end of the junction differs from germline and may be a read error. The rearrangement links TRBV28 to TRBJ2-5, with D possibly TRBD1 on 6 matching bases. Germline CDR1 reads MDHEN; CDR2 reads SYDVKM. This CDR3 has 14 residues. This chain's CDR3 is CASSPDRIKETQYF. CDR3 in DNA: TGTGCCAGCAGTCCAGACAGGATAAAAGAAACCCAGTACTTC. Together with reference TRBV28 and TRBJ2-5, the CDR3 gives the full variable domain: DVKVTQSSRYLVKRTGEKVFLECVQDMDHENMFWYRQDPGLGLRLIYFSYDVKMKEKGDIPEGYSVSREKKERFSLILESASTNQTSMYLCASSPDRIKETQYFGPGTRLLVL.

This clone appeared once. V usage is TRBV18 and J usage is TRBJ2-5; possible D gene TRBD1, 6 bases. This CDR3 contains 15 residues. V was cut by 0 bases and J by 4 bases, with 12 bases left in between. The germline V gene has CDR1 KGHSH and CDR2 LQKENI. The CDR3 coding sequence is TGTGCCAGCTCACCACCAGGGGGTATCGGAGAGACCCAGTACTTC. Its translation is CASSPPGGIGETQYF.

The V and J genes are TRBV5-1 and TRBJ1-2; D call uncertain. The V end lost 4 bases, the J end lost 8 bases, and 21 bases lay between the germline ends. This CDR3 is built from 15 residues. CDR1 is SGHRS and CDR2 is YFSETQ in the germline V gene. CDR3 sequence reads: CASSPGGPSFDGYTF. Written as DNA, the CDR3 is TGCGCCAGCAGCCCGGGAGGACCGTCGTTCGACGGCTACACCTTC.

This chain joins TRBV7-2 and TRBJ2-6, with TRBD1 as a possible D gene (5 bases). V was pared by 4 bases and J by 0 bases, with 10 bases between. The CDR3 covers 16 residues. Germline assignment: CDR1 SGHTA and CDR2 FQGNSA. The CDR3, as DNA: TGTGCCAGCAGCTCGGTAGGGGTCTCTGGGGCCAACGTCCTGACTTTC. It codes for CASSSVGVSGANVLTF.

This chain uses TRBV2 with TRBJ1-5; 10 nucleotides align to TRBD1. Germline trimming cut 3 bases from V and 6 bases from J; bases unmatched to any gene: 11. CDR3 length equals 17 residues. Germline CDR1 and CDR2: SNHLY and FYNNEI. The CDR3 loop is CASSEGKPGQGRQPQHF. The CDR3 region has the DNA TGTGCCAGCAGTGAGGGAAAGCCGGGACAGGGGCGTCAGCCCCAGCATTTT.

This clone was recorded once. The chain recombines TRBV5-6 with TRBJ2-7, with D perhaps TRBD2 (6 bases). The CDR3 spans 12 residues. V was shortened by 1 base and J by 12 bases, with 14 bases between the two germline ends. Looked up from germline, CDR1 is SGHDT and CDR2 is YYEEEE. The CDR3 reads CASSLYRGGPYF. The CDR3 DNA is TGTGCCAGCAGCTTGTACCGGGGAGGCCCGTACTTC.

The chain couples TRBV19 to TRBJ2-7; 10 bases line up with TRBD1. Germline V gene lookup returns CDR1 LNHDA and CDR2 SQIVND (reference sequence). The length of the CDR3 is 15 residues. Trimming at V came to 5 bases and at J to 3 bases, leaving 7 bases not matched to a gene. In DNA, the CDR3 is TGTGCCAGTAGTGGCGGGACAGGGGAATACTACGAGCAGTACTTC. It specifies CASSGGTGEYYEQYF.

The V call is TRBV27, the J call TRBJ1-6; 7 nucleotides line up with TRBD1. The CDR3 contains 17 residues. Germline CDR1 reads MNHEY; CDR2 reads SMNVEV (reference sequence). J lost 7 bases, V lost 7 bases, and 16 bases had no gene match. The CDR3 reads CASTHLVTTGDNSPLHF. The CDR3 DNA reads TGTGCCAGCACCCACCTCGTCACAACAGGGGACAATTCACCCCTCCACTTT.

The chain uses TRBV5-1 and TRBJ2-5; maybe TRBD1 (6 bases). Germline values: CDR1 SGHRS, CDR2 YFSETQ. V lost 4 bases to trimming and J lost 1 base, with 11 bases between them. The CDR3 contains 14 residues. The CDR3, as DNA: TGCGCCAGCAGCCTACGGACAGTCCAAGAGACCCAGTACTTC. It yields the protein CASSLRTVQETQYF.

V gene TRBV7-9 combines with J gene TRBJ2-7, with D unclear. The V gene's germline CDR1 is SEHNR and CDR2 FQNEAQ (reference sequence). The CDR3 spans 11 residues. The V and J ends lost 4 bases and 9 bases respectively, with 10 bases between them. This chain's CDR3 is CASSSKEGQYF. The CDR3 DNA follows: TGTGCCAGCAGCTCTAAGGAAGGGCAGTACTTC.